This T cell receptor beta chain originates from a study of cytomegalovirus exposure and HLA in healthy donors. About the study: Sequencing of approximately 190 million T cells in an earlier analysis found 95 million to 120 million unique TCR beta sequences.

The germline V gene has CDR1 GTSNPN and CDR2 SVGIG (reference sequence). V lost 3 bases to trimming and J lost 4 bases; unmatched junction nucleotides: 3. The CDR3 is 13 residues long. PCR was performed using 60 Vbeta and 13 Jbeta primers. Only in-frame clones appear in the TCRdb table, and some are missing; sequencing was by immunoSEQ multiplex PCR. This table lists tens of thousands of clones. This sequence originates from a girl under 18 in good health and CMV-seropositive. J is TRBJ1-1 and V is TRBV30, with 9 positions matching TRBD1. The specimen was PBMCs. The CDR3 spells CAWSATGGTEAFF. The CDR3 region has the DNA TGTGCCTGGAGCGCGACAGGGGGCACTGAAGCTTTCTTT.